What follows describes a single T cell receptor (beta chain). What it recognizes is unknown. Profiling relied on immunoSEQ multiplex PCR, and the TCRdb table lists in-frame clones only, not all of them. The sample has 150,000 to 200,000 clones, 85% to 95% seen once. This entry comes from a study of T cell responses to AZD1222 COVID-19 vaccine. Whole-study results and caveats: Distributed over spike, vaccine-associated CD4 TCRs predominated at 160-218 and 743-854. Baseline serology detected seropositivity in only six or seven AZD1222 recipients.

The specimen was peripheral blood, collected on day 0 of AZD1222 vaccination. The sequence came from an adult in good health.

The CDR3 DNA reads as TGTGCCAGCAGCCACTCGCTCTATGGCTCCTACAATGAGCAGTTCTTC. It codes for CASSHSLYGSYNEQFF. The chain is built from TRBV11-2 and TRBJ2-1, with D uncertain. The CDR3 is 16 residues long. Between the trimmed V and J ends, which lost 5 bases and 0 bases, there was a span of 14 bases. Germline assignment: CDR1 SGHAT and CDR2 FQNNGV.